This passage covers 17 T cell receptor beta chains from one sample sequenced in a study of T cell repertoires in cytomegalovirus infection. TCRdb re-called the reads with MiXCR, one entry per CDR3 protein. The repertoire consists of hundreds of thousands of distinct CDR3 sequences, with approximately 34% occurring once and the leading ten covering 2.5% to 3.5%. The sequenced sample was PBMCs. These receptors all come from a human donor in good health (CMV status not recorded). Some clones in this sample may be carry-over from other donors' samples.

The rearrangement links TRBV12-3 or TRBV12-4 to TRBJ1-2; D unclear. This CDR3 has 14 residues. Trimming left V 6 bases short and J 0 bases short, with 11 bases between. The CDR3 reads CASRPDGPNYGYTF. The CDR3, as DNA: TGTGCCAGCAGACCGGACGGACCTAACTATGGCTACACCTTC.

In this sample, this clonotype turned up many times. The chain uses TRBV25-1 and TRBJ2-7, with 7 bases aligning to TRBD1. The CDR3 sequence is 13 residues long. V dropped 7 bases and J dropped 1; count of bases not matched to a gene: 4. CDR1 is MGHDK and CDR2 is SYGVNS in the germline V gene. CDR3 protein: CASTRQGSYEQYF. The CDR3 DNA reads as TGTGCCAGCACCCGACAGGGATCCTACGAGCAGTACTTC.

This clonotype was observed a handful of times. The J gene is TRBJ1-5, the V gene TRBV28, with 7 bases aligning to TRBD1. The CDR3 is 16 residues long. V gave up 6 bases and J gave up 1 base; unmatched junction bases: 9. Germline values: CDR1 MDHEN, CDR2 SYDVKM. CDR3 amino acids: CASRGRTGGSNQPQHF. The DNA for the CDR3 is TGTGCCAGCAGGGGAAGGACAGGCGGAAGCAATCAGCCCCAGCATTTT.

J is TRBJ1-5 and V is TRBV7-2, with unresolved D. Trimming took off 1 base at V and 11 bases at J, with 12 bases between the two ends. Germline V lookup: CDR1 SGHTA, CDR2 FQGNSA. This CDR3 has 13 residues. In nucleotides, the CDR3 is TGTGCCAGCAGCTTAGGGCGCGCGGTGGCCCAGCATTTT. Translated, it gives CASSLGRAVAQHF.

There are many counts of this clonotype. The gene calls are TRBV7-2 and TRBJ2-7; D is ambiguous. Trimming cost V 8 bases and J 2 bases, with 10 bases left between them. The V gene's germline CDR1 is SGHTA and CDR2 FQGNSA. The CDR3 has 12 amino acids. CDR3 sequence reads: CASADLAYEQYF. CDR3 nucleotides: TGTGCCAGCGCCGATCTAGCCTACGAGCAGTACTTC.

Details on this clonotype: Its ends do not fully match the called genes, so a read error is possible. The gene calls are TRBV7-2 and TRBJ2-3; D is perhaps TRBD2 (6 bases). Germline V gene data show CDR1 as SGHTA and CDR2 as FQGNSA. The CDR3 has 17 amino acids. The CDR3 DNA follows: TGTGCCAGAAGCTTAGCGGCTTGGGGATCGGGCACAGATACGCAGTATTTT. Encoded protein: CARSLAAWGSGTDTQYF.

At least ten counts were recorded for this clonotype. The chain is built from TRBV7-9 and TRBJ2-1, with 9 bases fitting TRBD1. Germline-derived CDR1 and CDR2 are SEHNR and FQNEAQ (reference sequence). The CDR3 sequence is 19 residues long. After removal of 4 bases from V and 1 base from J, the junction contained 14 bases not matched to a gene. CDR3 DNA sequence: TGTGCCAGCAGCTCCCCGTCCGGGACAGGGCCGGGGTCCTACAATGAGCAGTTCTTC. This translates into CASSSPSGTGPGSYNEQFF.

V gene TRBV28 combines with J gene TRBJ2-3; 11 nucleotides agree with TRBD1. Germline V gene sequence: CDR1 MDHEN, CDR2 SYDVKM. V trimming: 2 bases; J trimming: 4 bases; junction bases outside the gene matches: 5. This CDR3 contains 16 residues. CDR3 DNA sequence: TGTGCCAGCAGTTTAGGCCGGGACAGGGGGGCAGATACGCAGTATTTT. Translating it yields CASSLGRDRGADTQYF.

CDR3 sequence: CSANTGIHYEQYF. CDR3 DNA: TGCAGTGCGAATACAGGGATCCACTACGAGCAGTACTTC. The chain has TRBV20-1 and TRBJ2-7; possibly TRBD1 for D (6 bases). The CDR3 is 13 amino acids. Trimming stripped 6 bases from V and 3 bases from J, with 15 bases between. Germline V lookup: CDR1 DFQATT, CDR2 SNEGSKA (reference sequence).

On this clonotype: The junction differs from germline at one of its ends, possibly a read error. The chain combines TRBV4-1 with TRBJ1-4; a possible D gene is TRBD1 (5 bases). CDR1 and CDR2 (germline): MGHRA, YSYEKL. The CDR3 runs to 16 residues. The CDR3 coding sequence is TGTGCCAGCAGCCAAGGGAGGGACCCAACTAATGAAAAACTGTTTTTT. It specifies CASSQGRDPTNEKLFF.

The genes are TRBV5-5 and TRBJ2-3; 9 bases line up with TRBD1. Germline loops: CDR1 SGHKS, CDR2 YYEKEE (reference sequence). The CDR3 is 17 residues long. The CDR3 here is CACSSDRGSLFTDTQYF. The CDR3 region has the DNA TGTGCTTGCAGCTCGGACAGGGGATCCCTCTTCACAGATACGCAGTATTTT.

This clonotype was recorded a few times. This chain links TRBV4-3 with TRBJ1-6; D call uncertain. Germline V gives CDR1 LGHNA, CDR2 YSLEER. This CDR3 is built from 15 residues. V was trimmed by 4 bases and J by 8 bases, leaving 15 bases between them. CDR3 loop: CASSLREGIDSPLHF. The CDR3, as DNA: TGCGCCAGCAGCCTACGGGAGGGTATTGATTCACCCCTCCACTTT.

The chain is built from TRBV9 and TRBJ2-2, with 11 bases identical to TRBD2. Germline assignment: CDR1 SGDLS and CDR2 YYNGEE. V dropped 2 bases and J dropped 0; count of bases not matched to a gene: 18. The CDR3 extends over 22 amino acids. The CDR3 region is CASSVYPGGLAGGTANTGELFF. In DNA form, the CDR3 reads TGTGCCAGCAGCGTCTACCCAGGGGGGCTAGCGGGGGGTACCGCGAACACCGGGGAGCTGTTTTTT.

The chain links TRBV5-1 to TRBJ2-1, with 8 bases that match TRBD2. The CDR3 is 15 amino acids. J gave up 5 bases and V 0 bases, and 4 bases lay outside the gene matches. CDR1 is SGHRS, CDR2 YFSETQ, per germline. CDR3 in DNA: TGCGCCAGCAGCTTGGGACTAGCGAACCACAATGAGCAGTTCTTC. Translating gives CASSLGLANHNEQFF.

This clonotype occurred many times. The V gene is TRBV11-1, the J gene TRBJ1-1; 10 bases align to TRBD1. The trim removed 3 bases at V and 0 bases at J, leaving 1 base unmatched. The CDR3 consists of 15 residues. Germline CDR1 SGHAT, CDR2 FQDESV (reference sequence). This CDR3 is CASSLDRGMNTEAFF. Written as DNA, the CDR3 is TGTGCCAGCAGCTTGGACAGGGGGATGAACACTGAAGCTTTCTTT.

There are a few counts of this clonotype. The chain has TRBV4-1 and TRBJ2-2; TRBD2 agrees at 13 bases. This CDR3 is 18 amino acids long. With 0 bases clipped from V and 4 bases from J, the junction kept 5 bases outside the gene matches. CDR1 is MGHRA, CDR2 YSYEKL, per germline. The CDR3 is CASSQDTSGGAATGELFF. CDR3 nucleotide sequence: TGCGCCAGCAGCCAAGATACTAGCGGGGGGGCCGCCACCGGGGAGCTGTTTTTT.

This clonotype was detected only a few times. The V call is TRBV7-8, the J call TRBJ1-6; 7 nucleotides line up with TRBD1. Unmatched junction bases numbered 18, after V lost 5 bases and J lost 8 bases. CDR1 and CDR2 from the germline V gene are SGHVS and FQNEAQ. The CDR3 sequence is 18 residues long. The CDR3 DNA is TGTGCCAGCAGCCTGCTCCGTCAACAGGGGACCGCTTATTCACCCCTCCACTTT. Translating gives CASSLLRQQGTAYSPLHF.